This is a list of T cell receptor beta chains from one sample in a study of human T cells and chemical hapten exposure. One entry per CDR3 protein, called by TCRdb with MiXCR from the RACE reads. The sample contains approximately 43,000 distinct CDR3 sequences, under 5% of which appear only once. Sequencing used whole blood, obtained in connection with sensitization to the hapten diphenylcyclopropenone (DPC). These receptors originate from a man aged 50 or older with alopecia areata. Some clones in this sample may be carry-over from other donors' samples. The CDR3 runs from the conserved cysteine through the conserved F or W. D genes are given only for firm matches. The size field is filled for only some rows; it gives once, few, many or a size class.

D gene,J gene,clone size,V gene,CDR3 DNA,CDR3 protein
-,TRBJ1-2,many,TRBV7-9,TGTGCCAGCAGCTTAAGAGAAAAAGGGGAATATGGCTACACCTTC,CASSLREKGEYGYTF
TRBD2,TRBJ2-1,medium-sized,TRBV28,TGTGCCAGCAGTTTGGCTCTAGCGGGAGGAAGTGATGAGCAGTTCTTC,CASSLALAGGSDEQFF
TRBD2,TRBJ2-3,many,TRBV6-1,TGTGCCAGCAGTGAAGCTGGGACTAGACTCACAGATACGCAGTATTTT,CASSEAGTRLTDTQYF
TRBD2,TRBJ2-2,-,TRBV6-2/TRBV6-3,TGTGCCAGCCTCGACCGGCTAGCGGATACGAACACCGGGGAGCTGTTTTTT,CASLDRLADTNTGELFF
TRBD1,TRBJ2-3,many,TRBV6-1,TGTGCCAGCGCACAGGGGCGCTTCACAGATACGCAGTATTTT,CASAQGRFTDTQYF
TRBD2,TRBJ2-3,-,TRBV20-1,TGCAGTGCTGGTAGCGGGAGTGCGGGCGTCGATACGCAGTATTTT,CSAGSGSAGVDTQYF
TRBD2,TRBJ2-7,many,TRBV7-2,TGTGCCAGCAGCTCGCGACTAGCAATTGCCTACGAGCAGTACTTC,CASSSRLAIAYEQYF
TRBD1,TRBJ1-2,-,TRBV12-3/TRBV12-4,TGTGCCAGCAGTCCACAGGGGACAGGCTATGGCTACACCTTC,CASSPQGTGYGYTF
-,TRBJ2-1,many,TRBV9,TGTGCCAGCAGCGCCGGGTTAGTCTACAATGAGCAGTTCTTC,CASSAGLVYNEQFF
TRBD2,TRBJ2-3,many,TRBV20-1,TGCAGTGCTAGAGAGGGGACTAGCTCACGCACAGATACGCAGTATTTT,CSAREGTSSRTDTQYF
-,TRBJ2-2,many,TRBV9,TGTGCCAGCAGCGTAACAGGGTCAGCCGGGGAGCTGTTTTTT,CASSVTGSAGELFF
-,TRBJ2-5,many,TRBV7-2,TGTGCCAGCAGCCCAGGGGACCAGGGTGGCGAGACCCAGTACTTC,CASSPGDQGGETQYF
-,TRBJ2-3,many,TRBV5-1,TGCGCCAGCAGCTTGGGAAGAGGGGCCACAGATACGCAGTATTTT,CASSLGRGATDTQYF
TRBD1,TRBJ2-5,many,TRBV28,TGTGCCAGTGCAAAGGACAGGATCGCAGAGACCCAGTACTTC,CASAKDRIAETQYF
-,TRBJ2-2,many,TRBV5-1,TGCGCCAGCAGCTTGTCCCCGGGGACCGGGGAGCTGTTTTTT,CASSLSPGTGELFF
TRBD1,TRBJ1-1,many,TRBV7-9,TGTGCCAGCAGCTTAGGGACAGGACTGAACACTGAAGCTTTCTTT,CASSLGTGLNTEAFF
-,TRBJ1-1,many,TRBV29-1,TGCAGCGTTGGAGATAGGGGTAAGCCTATGAACACTGAAGCTTTCTTT,CSVGDRGKPMNTEAFF
-,TRBJ1-6,few,TRBV4-2,TGTGCCAGCAGCCAAGATCGGGGGGGAACTAATTCACCCCTCCACTTT,CASSQDRGGTNSPLHF
TRBD1,TRBJ1-5,many,TRBV20-1,TGCAGTGCTAGAGCCGGGACAGGGGTTTTAAGCAATCAGCCCCAGCATTTT,CSARAGTGVLSNQPQHF
TRBD1,TRBJ1-5,many,TRBV28,TGTGCCAGCAGCTTTGACAGGGGGCAGCCCCAGCATTTT,CASSFDRGQPQHF
-,TRBJ2-1,-,TRBV5-5,TGTGCCAGCAGCCCTGAGGGCAGTACCTACAATGAGCAGTTCTTC,CASSPEGSTYNEQFF
TRBD1,TRBJ2-7,many,TRBV7-8,TGTGCCAGCAGCTCCCCCGGGACAGGAGGTGGGGTGTCCTACGAGCAGTACTTC,CASSSPGTGGGVSYEQYF
-,TRBJ2-7,many,TRBV7-2,TGTGCCAGCAGCTCGCTCGGGACTCCATTGTCGGAGCAGTACTTC,CASSSLGTPLSEQYF
TRBD1,TRBJ1-5,many,TRBV20-1,TGCAGTGCTAGATCACAGGGGAGTCAGCCCCAGCATTTT,CSARSQGSQPQHF
-,TRBJ1-2,few,TRBV7-9,TGTGCCAGCAGCCAAGCAGGGGACTCTGGCTACACCTTC,CASSQAGDSGYTF
TRBD2,TRBJ2-2,many,TRBV29-1,TGCAGCGTTGATTCCGGCGGGAGGGGCACCGGGGAGCTGTTTTTT,CSVDSGGRGTGELFF
-,TRBJ2-2,many,TRBV11-1,TGTGCCAGCAGCTTAGACCGGGTTGGAAACACCGGGGAGCTGTTTTTT,CASSLDRVGNTGELFF
-,TRBJ2-1,many,TRBV5-1,TGCGCCAGCAGCCGACCCCGGGGCGACCCCACCTACAATGAGCAGTTCTTC,CASSRPRGDPTYNEQFF
TRBD1,TRBJ1-5,-,TRBV24-1,TGTGCCACCAGTGAAGTCGGGACAGGGCTGGGCAATCAGCCCCAGCATTTT,CATSEVGTGLGNQPQHF
-,TRBJ2-5,many,TRBV7-3,TGTGCCAGCAGCTTCAGGGAGACCCAGTACTTC,CASSFRETQYF
TRBD2,TRBJ2-2,many,TRBV6-6,TGTGCCAGCAGTTCAGCTCCCCCTAGCGGGAGCCCCGGGGAGCTGTTTTTT,CASSSAPPSGSPGELFF
TRBD1,TRBJ1-1,many,TRBV28,TGTGCCAGCCAGGACGGCGGGACAGGGGCTACTGAAGCTTTCTTT,CASQDGGTGATEAFF
-,TRBJ1-1,many,TRBV6-5,TGTGCCAGCAGGGGGACAAGTTACACTGAAGCTTTCTTT,CASRGTSYTEAFF
TRBD1,TRBJ1-4,many,TRBV5-1,TGCGCCAGCAGCTTGGGAGGACAGGGAAGCGAAAAACTGTTTTTT,CASSLGGQGSEKLFF
-,TRBJ1-5,many,TRBV29-1,TGCAGCGTTGTTAAGGGCCAGGGAAATCAGCCCCAGCATTTT,CSVVKGQGNQPQHF
TRBD1,TRBJ1-1,many,TRBV5-1,TGCGCCAGCAGCATCGGACAGGCGGGTCGGACTGAAGCTTTCTTT,CASSIGQAGRTEAFF
-,TRBJ2-3,many,TRBV15,TGTGCCACCAGCAGAGACACGGGAGTTGATACGCAGTATTTT,CATSRDTGVDTQYF
-,TRBJ2-1,few,TRBV13,TGTGCCAGCAGCTTCAGGACCCCCGTTTCCTACAATGAGCAGTTCTTC,CASSFRTPVSYNEQFF
-,TRBJ2-3,many,TRBV3-1,TGTGCCAGCAGCCAAGTCTACGATACGCAGTATTTT,CASSQVYDTQYF
TRBD1,TRBJ2-3,many,TRBV20-1,TGCAGTGCTAGTTTTAGGACAGGGGGCACGGATACGCAGTATTTT,CSASFRTGGTDTQYF
TRBD2,TRBJ2-3,many,TRBV5-1,TGCGCCAGCAGCTCTCTAGCGGGAGCTCAAGGAGATACGCAGTATTTT,CASSSLAGAQGDTQYF
-,TRBJ2-7,many,TRBV5-4,TGTGCCAGCAGCCGAGATGCGGGGTACTCCTACGAGCAGTACTTC,CASSRDAGYSYEQYF
-,TRBJ1-1,-,TRBV11-1,TGTGCCAGCAGCTTACGAGAAGACACTGAAGCTTTCTTT,CASSLREDTEAFF
-,TRBJ2-1,many,TRBV10-2,TGCGCCAGCTCCCCGGAGGGGTCGTATGAGCAGTTCTTC,CASSPEGSYEQFF
TRBD2,TRBJ2-1,many,TRBV11-3,TGTGCCAGCAGCTGGACTAGCCTCGGCAATGAGCAGTTCTTC,CASSWTSLGNEQFF
-,TRBJ2-3,many,TRBV7-2,TGTGCCAGCAGCTTTGCGGGTTCTAGCACAGATACGCAGTATTTT,CASSFAGSSTDTQYF
-,TRBJ2-1,many,TRBV29-1,TGCAGCGTTGGAACAGGGAATGAGCAGTTCTTC,CSVGTGNEQFF
-,TRBJ2-5,-,TRBV30,TGTGCCTGGAGTCCTGGGACGGGTAGCCAAGAGACCCAGTACTTC,CAWSPGTGSQETQYF
-,TRBJ1-4,many,TRBV20-1,TGCAGTGCTAGAGATACAATGGGGCAGTGGGAAAAACTGTTTTTT,CSARDTMGQWEKLFF
TRBD2,TRBJ2-7,many,TRBV7-2,TGTGCCAGCAGCTTAGCGGCGGCGGGAGGGTACGAGCAGTACTTC,CASSLAAAGGYEQYF
-,TRBJ1-1,many,TRBV7-9,TGTGCCAGCAGCTTAAATGAGCAGGGAGGCGGCACTGAAGCTTTCTTT,CASSLNEQGGGTEAFF
-,TRBJ2-6,many,TRBV2,TGTGCCAGCACCTTGGAGGGTCTCTCTGGGGCCAACGTCCTGACTTTC,CASTLEGLSGANVLTF
-,TRBJ2-1,many,TRBV13,TGTGCCAGCAGCTTAGCTTTAGGGTACAATGAGCAGTTCTTC,CASSLALGYNEQFF
-,TRBJ2-5,many,TRBV14,TGTGCCAGCAGCCAAGACAGGGGTGGAGCCCAGTACTTC,CASSQDRGGAQYF
-,TRBJ2-7,many,TRBV18,TGTGCCAGCTCACCAACCGAGGGACTCTCATCCTACGAGCAGTACTTC,CASSPTEGLSSYEQYF